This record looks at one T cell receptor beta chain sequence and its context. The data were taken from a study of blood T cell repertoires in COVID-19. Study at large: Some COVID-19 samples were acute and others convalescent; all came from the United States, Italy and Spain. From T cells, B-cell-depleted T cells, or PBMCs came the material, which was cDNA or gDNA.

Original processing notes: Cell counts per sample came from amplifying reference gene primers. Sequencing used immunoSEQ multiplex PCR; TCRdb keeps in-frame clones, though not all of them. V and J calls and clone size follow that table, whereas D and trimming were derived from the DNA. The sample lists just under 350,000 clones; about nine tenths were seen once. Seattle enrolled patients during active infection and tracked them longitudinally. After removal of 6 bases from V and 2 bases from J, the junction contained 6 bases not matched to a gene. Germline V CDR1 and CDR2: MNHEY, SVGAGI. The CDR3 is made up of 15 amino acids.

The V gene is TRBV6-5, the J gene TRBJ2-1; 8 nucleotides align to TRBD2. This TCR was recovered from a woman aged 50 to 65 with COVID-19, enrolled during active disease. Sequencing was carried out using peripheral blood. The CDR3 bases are TGTGCCAGCAGCAAACCGGGAGGGACCTACAATGAGCAGTTCTTC. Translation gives CASSKPGGTYNEQFF.